This T cell receptor (beta chain) appears in the sequencing data of a study of early stage breast cancer tumors. Study at large: ER+/PR+/HER2- status applied to about 80% of the 16 invasive breast tumors. Study-level points and caveats: Enriched TCRB sequences shared across patients were mostly commonly generated sequences.

In regard to this clone: Its matching antigen is unknown.

This CDR3 is built from 12 residues. Per germline, CDR1 SGHAT and CDR2 FQNNGV. Trimming shortened V by 1 base and J by 10 bases, and 7 bases separated the two germline ends. Only in-frame clones appear in the TCRdb table, and some are missing; sequencing was by immunoSEQ multiplex PCR. The sample holds several thousand clones, over 60% seen once. The TCR sequence derives from a person aged 65 to 79 with breast cancer. The chain couples TRBV11-2 to TRBJ2-2; D is unresolved. What was sequenced was breast tumor tissue. The CDR3 nucleotides read TGTGCCAGCAGCTTAGGTCCGGTGGAGCTGTTTTTT. It is translated as CASSLGPVELFF. The variable domain in full, completed from reference TRBV11-2 and TRBJ2-2, reads EAGVAQSPRYKIIEKRQSVAFWCNPISGHATLYWYQQILGQGPKLLIQFQNNGVVDDSQLPKDRFSAERLKGVDSTLKIQPAKLEDSAVYLCASSLGPVELFFGEGSRLTVL.